The entry that follows covers one TCR beta chain sequence. Its target is unknown. Here immunoSEQ multiplex PCR was the method, and the copy in TCRdb shows in-frame clones only, minus some. The sample holds about 44,000 clones, roughly 69% seen once. The data were obtained in a study of cytotoxic CD8 clonotypes in ibrutinib-treated CLL. Study-wide background: Per sample, productive templates averaged 255,043 and productive rearrangements averaged 94,082.

Study-level results: On treatment, the uncommon public clonotypes contracted or remained stable. Clonality increased at ibrutinib response and stayed stable in sustained remission. At progression, however, it fell back toward baseline. Sustained-remission patients were sampled at different times than progressing patients were.

This CDR3 is 15 amino acids long. Germline assignment: CDR1 SGHRS and CDR2 YFSETQ. The germline V and J ends were trimmed by 1 base and 4 bases, with 13 bases remaining between them. The specimen comprised PBMCs, sampled after 12 months of ibrutinib treatment. This receptor was obtained from a human donor with chronic lymphocytic leukemia. This chain connects TRBV5-1 to TRBJ2-3; D may be TRBD1 or TRBD2 (5 bases each). CDR3 region: CASSLRGMGADTQYF. The CDR3 DNA reads as TGCGCCAGCAGCTTGAGGGGAATGGGGGCAGATACGCAGTATTTT.